The TCR beta chain under discussion was sequenced for a study of vaccination effects on CD4 cells after COVID-19. Across the study: Once vaccinated, a few convalescent patients were sampled both early and late afterward. Study outcomes and limitations: Among infection- and vaccine-induced clones, marked clonal contraction occurred late after vaccination.

Before any sequencing was done, the ViraFEST assay used viral peptide pools to expand antigen-specific CD4+ T cells. Culture lasted about 10 days before CD4+ T cell isolation. The person's infection with SARS-CoV-2, confirmed by PCR, took place between March and December 2020. Either the BNT162b2 or mRNA-1273 vaccine was given to participants in two doses. This clone was seen a handful of times. What it recognizes is unknown. Clones were sequenced by immunoSEQ multiplex PCR, and TCRdb holds only the in-frame ones, with some missing. Altogether more than 12,000 clones are present, around three quarters being singletons, with the ten largest covering roughly 24%. This CDR3 has 15 residues. V dropped 3 bases and J dropped 3; count of bases not matched to a gene: 5. Germline V gives CDR1 SGHTS, CDR2 YDEGEE.

The V and J genes are TRBV5-8 and TRBJ2-7; 11 nucleotides align to TRBD2. Source: CD4+ T cells from PBMCs cultured with HCoV-NL63 spike peptides, taken after COVID-19 vaccination. This TCR was recovered from a human donor who had a prior SARS-CoV-2 infection. DNA for the CDR3: TGTGCCAGCAGCTCTAGCGGGGGGCTTTACTACGAGCAGTACTTC. Translating gives CASSSSGGLYYEQYF.